The table lists the clone carrying this TCR beta chain with a few counts. The sample originates from a study of CD8 T cells in ankylosing spondylitis. J was trimmed by 3 bases and V by 1 base; bases with no gene match: 13. Germline-derived CDR1 and CDR2 are SGHAT and FQNNGV. The CDR3 runs 19 residues. TCRdb redid the calling of the 5' RACE reads with MiXCR, one entry per CDR3 protein. The profile shows a few hundred thousand distinct CDR3 sequences, 18% of them singletons. The receptor was derived from a male donor with ankylosing spondylitis or in good health (not recorded which). This chain links TRBV11-2 with TRBJ2-1, with 9 positions matching TRBD2. Material for sequencing was blood, either unsorted or a sorted T cell fraction (not recorded which). The CDR3 region has the DNA TGTGCCAGCAGCTTAGTATTCCTGGTTAGCGGGAGTGTCTACAATGAGCAGTTCTTC. It is translated as CASSLVFLVSGSVYNEQFF.